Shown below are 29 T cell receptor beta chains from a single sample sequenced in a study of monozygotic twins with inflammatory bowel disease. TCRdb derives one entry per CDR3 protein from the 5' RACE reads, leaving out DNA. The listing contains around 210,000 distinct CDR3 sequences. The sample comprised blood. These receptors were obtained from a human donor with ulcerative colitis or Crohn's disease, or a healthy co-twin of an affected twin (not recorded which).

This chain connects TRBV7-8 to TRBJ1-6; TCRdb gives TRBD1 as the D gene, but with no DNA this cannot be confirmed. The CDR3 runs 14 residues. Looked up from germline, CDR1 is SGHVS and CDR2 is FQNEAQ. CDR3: CASSLTGTGVSLHF. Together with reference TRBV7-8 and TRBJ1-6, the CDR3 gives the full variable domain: GAGVSQSPRYKVAKRGQDVALRCDPISGHVSLFWYQQALGQGPEFLTYFQNEAQLDKSGLPSDRFFAERPEGSVSTLKIQRTQQEDSAVYLCASSLTGTGVSLHFGNGTRLTVT.

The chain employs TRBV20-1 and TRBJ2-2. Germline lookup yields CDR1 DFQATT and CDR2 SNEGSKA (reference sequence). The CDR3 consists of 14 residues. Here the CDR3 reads CSALPSANTGELFF.

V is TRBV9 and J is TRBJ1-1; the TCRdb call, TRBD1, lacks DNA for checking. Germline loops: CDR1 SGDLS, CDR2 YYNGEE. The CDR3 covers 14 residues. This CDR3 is CASSVMYGGTEAFF. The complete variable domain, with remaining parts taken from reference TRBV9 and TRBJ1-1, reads DSGVTQTPKHLITATGQRVTLRCSPRSGDLSVYWYQQSLDQGLQFLIQYYNGEERAKGNILERFSAQQFPDLHSELNLSSLELGDSALYFCASSVMYGGTEAFFGQGTRLTVV.

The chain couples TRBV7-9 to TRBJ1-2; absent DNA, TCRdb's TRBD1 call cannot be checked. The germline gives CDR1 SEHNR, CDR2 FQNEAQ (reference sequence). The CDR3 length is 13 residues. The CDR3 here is CASREDRGGGYTF.

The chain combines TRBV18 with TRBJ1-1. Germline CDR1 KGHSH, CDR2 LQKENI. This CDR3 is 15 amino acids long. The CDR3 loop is CASSRKGDMNTEAFF.

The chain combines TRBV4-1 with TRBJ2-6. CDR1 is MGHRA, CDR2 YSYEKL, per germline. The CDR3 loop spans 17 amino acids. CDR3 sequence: CASSQDGFTAGANVLTF.

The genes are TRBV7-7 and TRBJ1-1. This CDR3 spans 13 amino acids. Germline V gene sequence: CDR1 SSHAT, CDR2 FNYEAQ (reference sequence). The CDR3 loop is CASSYTENTEAFF.

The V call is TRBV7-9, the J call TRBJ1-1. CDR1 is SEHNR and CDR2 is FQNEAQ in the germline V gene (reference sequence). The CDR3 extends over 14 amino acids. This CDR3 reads CASSLLEGSAEAFF.

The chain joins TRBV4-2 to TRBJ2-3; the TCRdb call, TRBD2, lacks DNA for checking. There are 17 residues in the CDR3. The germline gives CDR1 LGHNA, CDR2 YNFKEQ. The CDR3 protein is CASSQVAGTSGTDTQYF.

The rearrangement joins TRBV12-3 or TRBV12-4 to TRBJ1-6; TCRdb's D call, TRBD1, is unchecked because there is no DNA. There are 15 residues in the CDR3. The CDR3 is CASSGGDRDNSPLHF.

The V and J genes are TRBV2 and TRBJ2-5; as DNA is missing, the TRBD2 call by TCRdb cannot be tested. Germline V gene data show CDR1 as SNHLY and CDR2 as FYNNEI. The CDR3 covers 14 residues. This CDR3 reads CASSDSSVQETQYF.

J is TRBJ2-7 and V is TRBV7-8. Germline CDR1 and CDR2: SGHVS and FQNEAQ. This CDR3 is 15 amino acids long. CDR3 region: CASSLLRQGPYEQYF.

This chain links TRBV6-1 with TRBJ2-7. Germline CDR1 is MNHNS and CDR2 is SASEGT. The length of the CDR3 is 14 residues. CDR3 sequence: CASSVADPPYEQYF.

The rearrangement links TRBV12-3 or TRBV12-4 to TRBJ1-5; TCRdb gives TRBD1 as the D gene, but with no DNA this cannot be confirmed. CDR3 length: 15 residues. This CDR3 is CASSLGGGSNQPQHF.

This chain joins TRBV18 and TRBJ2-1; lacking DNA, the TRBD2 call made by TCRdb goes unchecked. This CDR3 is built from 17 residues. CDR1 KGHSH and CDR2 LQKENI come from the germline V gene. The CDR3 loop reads CASSPPGLAEFNNEQFF.

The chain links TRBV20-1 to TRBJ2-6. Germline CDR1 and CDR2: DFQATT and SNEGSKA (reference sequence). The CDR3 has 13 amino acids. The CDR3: CSAPGSGANVLTF.

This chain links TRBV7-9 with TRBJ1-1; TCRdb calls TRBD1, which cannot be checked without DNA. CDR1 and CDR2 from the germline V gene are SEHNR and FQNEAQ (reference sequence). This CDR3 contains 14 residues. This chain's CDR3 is CASSFSNGPGEAFF.

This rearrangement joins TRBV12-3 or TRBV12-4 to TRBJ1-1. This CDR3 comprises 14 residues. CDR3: CASSLLLDHNEAFF.

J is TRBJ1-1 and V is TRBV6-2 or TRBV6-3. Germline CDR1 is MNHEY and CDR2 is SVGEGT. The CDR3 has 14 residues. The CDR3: CASSYSAGGTEAFF.

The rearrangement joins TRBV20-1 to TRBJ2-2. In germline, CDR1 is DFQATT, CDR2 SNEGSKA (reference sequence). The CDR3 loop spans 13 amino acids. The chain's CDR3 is CSARDLDTGELFF.

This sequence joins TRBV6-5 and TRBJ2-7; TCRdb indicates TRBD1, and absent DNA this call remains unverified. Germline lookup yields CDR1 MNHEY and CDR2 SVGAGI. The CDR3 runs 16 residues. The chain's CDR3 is CASRYHAGAISYEQYF.

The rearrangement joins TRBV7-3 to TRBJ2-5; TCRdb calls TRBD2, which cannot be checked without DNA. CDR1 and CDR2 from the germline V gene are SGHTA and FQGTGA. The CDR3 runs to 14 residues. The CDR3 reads CASSLGTSQETQYF.

Here the CDR3 reads CASSIMLGSNQPQHF. The chain joins TRBV19 to TRBJ1-5. The germline CDR1 and CDR2 sequences are LNHDA and SQIVND (reference sequence). CDR3 length equals 15 residues. The entire variable domain, with the rest obtained from reference TRBV19 and TRBJ1-5, is as follows: DGGITQSPKYLFRKEGQNVTLSCEQNLNHDAMYWYRQDPGQGLRLIYYSQIVNDFQKGDIAEGYSVSREKKESFPLTVTSAQKNPTAFYLCASSIMLGSNQPQHFGDGTRLSIL.

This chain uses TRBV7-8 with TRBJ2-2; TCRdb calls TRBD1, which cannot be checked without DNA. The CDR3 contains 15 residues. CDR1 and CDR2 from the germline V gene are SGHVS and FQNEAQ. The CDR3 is CASSLGQKNTGELFF.

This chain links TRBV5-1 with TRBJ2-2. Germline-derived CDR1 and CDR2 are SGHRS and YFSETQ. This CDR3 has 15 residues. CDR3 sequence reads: CASSLAQGSTGELFF. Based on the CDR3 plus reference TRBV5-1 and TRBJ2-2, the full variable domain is KAGVTQTPRYLIKTRGQQVTLSCSPISGHRSVSWYQQTPGQGLQFLFEYFSETQRNKGNFPGRFSGRQFSNSRSEMNVSTLELGDSALYLCASSLAQGSTGELFFGEGSRLTVL.

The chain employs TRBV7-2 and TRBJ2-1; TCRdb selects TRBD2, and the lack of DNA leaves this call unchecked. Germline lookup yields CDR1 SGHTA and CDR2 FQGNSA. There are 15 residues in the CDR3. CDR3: CASSLTSGGHNEQFF.

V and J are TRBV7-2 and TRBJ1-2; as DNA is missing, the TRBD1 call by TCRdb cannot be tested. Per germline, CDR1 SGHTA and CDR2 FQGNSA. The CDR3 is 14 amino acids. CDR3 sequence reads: CASSSQGYNYGYTF.

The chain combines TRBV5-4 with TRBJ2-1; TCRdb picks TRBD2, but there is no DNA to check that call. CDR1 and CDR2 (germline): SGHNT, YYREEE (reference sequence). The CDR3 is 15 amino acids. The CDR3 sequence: CASRQSGRAGNEQFF.

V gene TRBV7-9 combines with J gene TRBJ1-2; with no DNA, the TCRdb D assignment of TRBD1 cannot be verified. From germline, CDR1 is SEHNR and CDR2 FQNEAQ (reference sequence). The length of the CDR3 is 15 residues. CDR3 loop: CASSFQDRAFYGYTF.